This TCR beta chain was recorded in a study of OX40 agonist ivuxolimab in advanced cancers. Study-level background: Patients were dosed with the agonistic anti-OX40 (CD134) antibody ivuxolimab. All patients had ivuxolimab intravenously every 2 weeks at 0.01 to 10 mg/kg. Patients receiving dose escalation had hepatocellular carcinoma, melanoma, renal cell or head and neck cancer. Therapy given before enrollment (anti-PD-1, anti-PD-L1 or anti-CTLA-4) was allowed, and 40% had some.

Measured with immunoSEQ multiplex PCR; TCRdb has only the in-frame clones, and not every one. The sample holds about 38,000 clones, roughly 85% seen once. CDR1 and CDR2 from the germline V gene are MNHEY and SMNVEV (reference sequence). Deletions cut 3 bases from V and 0 bases from J, with 24 bases between. This CDR3 is built from 21 residues. This chain links TRBV27 with TRBJ2-6; possibly TRBD1 or TRBD2 for D (7 bases each). The starting material was CD4+ or CD8+ T cells sorted from blood, obtained in a trial of the OX40 agonist ivuxolimab. This TCR came from an adult with an advanced solid tumor such as melanoma, head and neck, liver or kidney cancer. The CDR3 here is CASSFIYSGRGPLSGANVLTF. In DNA, the CDR3 is TGTGCCAGCAGTTTTATATATAGTGGGAGGGGGCCCCTCTCTGGGGCCAACGTCCTGACTTTC.